The entry below gives a single T cell receptor (beta chain) sequence along with its context. The germline V gene has CDR1 MNHNS and CDR2 SASEGT. The CDR3 is 13 residues long. V shed 8 bases, J shed 2 bases, and the junction held 3 bases outside the gene matches. These data come from a study of PD-L1 blockade in urothelial cancer. The overall study: Analysis of the blood was performed 3 weeks (second dose) and 6 weeks after treatment start.

Measured with immunoSEQ multiplex PCR; TCRdb has only the in-frame clones, and not every one. In the table there are 90,000 or so clones, around 89% of which are singletons. As for time point: pretreatment peripheral blood. The sequence derives from a man in his sixties with urothelial cancer. Specimen: PBMCs, collected around atezolizumab (anti-PD-L1) treatment. The V gene is TRBV6-1, the J gene TRBJ2-5; 9 bases agree with TRBD2. CDR3 nucleotides: TGTGCCAGCCTTAGCGGGAGACAAGAGACCCAGTACTTC. This gives the protein CASLSGRQETQYF.